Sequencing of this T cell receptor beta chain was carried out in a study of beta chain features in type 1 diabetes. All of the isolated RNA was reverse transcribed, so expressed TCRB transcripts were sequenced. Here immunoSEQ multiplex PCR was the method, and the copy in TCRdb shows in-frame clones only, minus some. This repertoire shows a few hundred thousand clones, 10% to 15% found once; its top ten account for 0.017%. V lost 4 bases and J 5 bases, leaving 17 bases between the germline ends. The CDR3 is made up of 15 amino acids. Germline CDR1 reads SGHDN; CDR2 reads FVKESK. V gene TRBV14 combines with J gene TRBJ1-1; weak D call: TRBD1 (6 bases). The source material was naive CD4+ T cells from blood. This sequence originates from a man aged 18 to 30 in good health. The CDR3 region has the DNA TGTGCCAGCAGCCCCGCGGGGGGGGCTCGGACTGAAGCTTTCTTT. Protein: CASSPAGGARTEAFF.